This T cell receptor beta chain emerged from a study of shared clonotypes between healthy human individuals. This clone appeared a single time. Replicate sorted-subset PCRs were loaded with approximately 200 ng DNA, tens of thousands of T cell genomes. The method was immunoSEQ multiplex PCR; TCRdb's version includes in-frame clones alone and lacks a portion of them. The sample has some 2,500,000 clones; 90% to 95% are singletons. The CDR3 contains 15 residues. The germline V and J ends were trimmed by 2 bases and 5 bases, with 15 bases remaining between them. Germline CDR1 is MNHNS and CDR2 is SASEGT.

The origin of this receptor is a man between 18 and 29 years old in good health. Some clones in this sample may be carry-over from other donors' samples. Material: naive CD4+ T cells from PBMCs. Sample subset: CD45RA+ positively selected. This rearrangement joins TRBV6-1 to TRBJ1-2; unclear D gene. The CDR3: CASSEPGVRAYGYTF. CDR3 DNA sequence: TGTGCCAGCAGTGAACCCGGCGTCAGAGCTTATGGCTACACCTTC.